This T cell receptor beta chain was documented in a study of T-cell reconstitution after alpha-beta-depleted transplantation in children. Construction of the TCRbeta library involved unique molecular identifiers. TCRdb redid the calling of the PCR reads with MiXCR, one entry per CDR3 protein. The table shows around 600,000 distinct CDR3 sequences, with under 25% occurring only once. A word on this clonotype: Its target is not known.

General study findings and limits: After transplant, at about two months, alpha-beta T cells were reportedly derived from several hundred expanded graft clones. Surviving recipient cells, namely T cells and thymic progenitors, were the source of high day-60 TCRbeta diversity in some patients.

The CDR3 totals 12 residues. V lost 6 bases to trimming and J lost 2 bases, with 9 bases between them. Germline V gene sequence: CDR1 DFQATT, CDR2 SNEGSKA (reference sequence). Sequencing was performed on PBMCs, mostly from graft donor cells, taken 360 days after TCRalphabeta/CD19-depleted stem cell transplant. V is TRBV20-1 and J is TRBJ2-3; no definite D call. The receptor comes from a boy younger than two who had a stem cell transplant for acute myeloid leukemia, so the T cells may come from the graft donor. For the CDR3, the DNA is TGCAGTGCCCTTGGGGTCACAGATACGCAGTATTTT. Protein sequence: CSALGVTDTQYF.